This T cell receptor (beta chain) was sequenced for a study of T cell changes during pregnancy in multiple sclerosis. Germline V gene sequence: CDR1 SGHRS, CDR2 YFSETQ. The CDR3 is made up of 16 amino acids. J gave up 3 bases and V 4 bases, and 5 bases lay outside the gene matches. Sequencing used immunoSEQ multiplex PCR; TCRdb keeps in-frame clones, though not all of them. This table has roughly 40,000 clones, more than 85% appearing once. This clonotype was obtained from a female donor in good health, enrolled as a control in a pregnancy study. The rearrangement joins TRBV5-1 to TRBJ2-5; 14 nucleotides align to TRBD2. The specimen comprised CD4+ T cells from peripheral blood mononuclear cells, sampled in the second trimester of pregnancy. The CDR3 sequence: CASSTPGLAGEETQYF. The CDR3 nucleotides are TGCGCCAGCAGCACACCGGGACTAGCGGGGGAAGAGACCCAGTACTTC.